Listed below are T cell receptor beta chains from one sample, sequenced in a study of blood T cells in healthy people across ages. TCRdb reprocessed the 5' RACE reads with MiXCR, giving one entry per CDR3 protein. Seen here are around 2 million distinct CDR3 sequences, more than 35% observed once, and the top ten hold under 25%. Material: blood. The receptors originated from a human donor in good health. The CDR3 runs from the conserved cysteine through the conserved F or W. D genes are given only for firm matches. Clone sizes are given selectively: once, few, many, or a class where the clone is expanded.

>-|14|TRBJ2-3|TRBV9|TRBD2
TGTGCCAGCAGCGTTAGCGGGGGGAAAGGTACGCAGTATTTT
CASSVSGGKGTQYF
>-|17|TRBJ2-7|TRBV27|TRBD1
TGTGCCAGCAGTTTGATGGGACAGGGGGAGAGCTCCTACGAGCAGTACTTC
CASSLMGQGESSYEQYF
>-|16|TRBJ1-4|TRBV20-1|-
TGCAGTGCCCAAACTACGCGGGGCGGATTTAATGAAAAACTGTTTTTT
CSAQTTRGGFNEKLFF
>few|14|TRBJ2-5|TRBV27|TRBD1
TGTGCCAGCAGTCCGTGGACAGGGGGTCGTGAGCAGTACTTC
CASSPWTGGREQYF
>-|12|TRBJ1-1|TRBV5-1|-
TGCGCCAGCAAGGGAGGGAAGGATGAAGCTTTCTTT
CASKGGKDEAFF
>-|15|TRBJ2-7|TRBV6-5|-
TGTGCCAGCAGCCTGGACAGCCCCTGGGTGAACGAGCAGTACTTC
CASSLDSPWVNEQYF
>-|14|TRBJ1-1|TRBV7-2|-
TGTGCCAGCGGTAGATCAAGGGGTTCCACTGAAGCTTTCTTT
CASGRSRGSTEAFF
>many|16|TRBJ2-1|TRBV5-5|-
TGTGCCAGCAGCTTGGCCGCGGGGAGCTCCTACAATGAGCAGTTCTTC
CASSLAAGSSYNEQFF
>-|16|TRBJ2-7|TRBV27|TRBD1
TGTGCCAGCAGTTTAGGGACAGCGGTCGTCATCTACGAGCAGTACTTC
CASSLGTAVVIYEQYF
>-|17|TRBJ2-3|TRBV5-1|TRBD1
TGCGCCAGCAGCTTGGAGTCAGGGGGCCTTGTGACAGATACGCAGTATTTT
CASSLESGGLVTDTQYF